Listed here are 17 T cell receptor beta chains from one sample, sequenced in a study of cytomegalovirus exposure and HLA in healthy donors. PCR primers comprised 60 Vbeta and 13 Jbeta primers. Repertoires were generated with immunoSEQ multiplex PCR, while TCRdb's copy carries only in-frame clones and drops some. The sample holds tens of thousands of clones, about half seen once. The sample comprised PBMCs. The receptors come from a woman aged 40-49 years in good health and CMV-seropositive.

The V gene is TRBV6-1, the J gene TRBJ2-3; 9 bases are a match to TRBD2. Germline trimming cut 1 base from V and 1 base from J; bases unmatched to any gene: 0. The CDR3 length is 15 residues. CDR1 is MNHNS and CDR2 is SASEGT in the germline V gene. CDR3 DNA: TGTGCCAGCAGTGAAGAGCGGGGGGGCACAGATACGCAGTATTTT. Protein: CASSEERGGTDTQYF.

The rearrangement joins TRBV10-3 to TRBJ2-7; 8 bases are a match to TRBD1. The V gene's germline CDR1 is ENHRY and CDR2 SYGVKD. This CDR3 spans 12 amino acids. Losses at the gene ends were 3 bases for V and 6 bases for J; bases not matched to a gene: 1. The chain's CDR3 is CAISEDRGEQYF. CDR3 DNA: TGTGCCATCAGTGAAGACAGGGGCGAGCAGTACTTC.

The chain couples TRBV18 to TRBJ1-2; 7 bases line up with TRBD1. The CDR3 covers 15 residues. Germline lookup yields CDR1 KGHSH and CDR2 LQKENI. V shed 0 bases, J shed 3 bases, and the junction held 4 bases outside the gene matches. The CDR3 DNA sequence: TGTGCCAGCTCACCACCGGGGCAGGGGGACTATGGCTACACCTTC. This gives the protein CASSPPGQGDYGYTF.

This clone was counted only a few times. This chain connects TRBV6-4 to TRBJ2-1; D not resolved. V lost 2 bases to trimming and J lost 8 bases, with 22 bases between them. Germline V gene data show CDR1 as MRHNA and CDR2 as SNTAGT. The CDR3 sequence is 17 residues long. The CDR3: CASSDSKQKAAYDEQFF. CDR3 bases: TGTGCCAGCAGTGACAGCAAGCAAAAGGCGGCATACGATGAGCAGTTCTTC.

This sequence joins TRBV14 and TRBJ2-3, with D possibly TRBD1 on 6 matching bases. The CDR3 runs to 16 residues. Trimming pared 1 base from V and 2 bases from J, leaving 13 bases between. In germline, CDR1 is SGHDN, CDR2 FVKESK. CDR3 in DNA: TGTGCCAGCAGCCAAGTTGGGGGCCCTACCACAGATACGCAGTATTTT. Protein sequence: CASSQVGGPTTDTQYF.

V and J are TRBV7-2 and TRBJ2-2, with 12 nucleotides matching TRBD2. Germline V gene data show CDR1 as SGHTA and CDR2 as FQGNSA. CDR3 length: 15 residues. The V segment lost 4 bases and the J segment 8 bases; nucleotides outside the gene matches: 5. The CDR3 bases are TGTGCCAGCAGCTGGACTAGCGGGGTGACGGGGGAGCTGTTTTTT. Translation gives CASSWTSGVTGELFF.

The chain has TRBV5-1 and TRBJ2-1; 7 nucleotides match TRBD1. V lost 0 bases and J lost 5; bases outside the gene matches: 2. CDR3 length: 14 amino acids. The germline gives CDR1 SGHRS, CDR2 YFSETQ. This chain's CDR3 is CASSLGTGDNEQFF. The DNA of the CDR3 is TGCGCCAGCAGCTTGGGGACAGGTGACAATGAGCAGTTCTTC.

This clone was counted only a few times. This sample also contains other DNA sequences that code for the same CDR3. V usage is TRBV5-4 and J usage is TRBJ1-1, with 10 bases identical to TRBD1. J lost 5 bases, V lost 4 bases, and 5 bases had no gene match. Germline CDR1 and CDR2: SGHNT and YYREEE (reference sequence). The CDR3 totals 14 residues. The CDR3 DNA reads as TGTGCCAGCAGCAGAGGACAGGGGGAAACTGAAGCTTTCTTT. Its translation is CASSRGQGETEAFF.

This clone has only a few counts. This rearrangement joins TRBV6-1 to TRBJ1-2; D remains unclear. V was cut by 0 bases and J by 3 bases, with 11 bases left in between. The CDR3 contains 15 residues. Germline V gene data show CDR1 as MNHNS and CDR2 as SASEGT. The CDR3 DNA reads as TGTGCCAGCAGTGAAGCCCCGGGATCTTACTATGGCTACACCTTC. Encoded protein: CASSEAPGSYYGYTF.

The rearrangement links TRBV7-6 to TRBJ2-3; 7 bases match TRBD2. The length of the CDR3 is 16 residues. Trimming took 3 bases from V and 1 from J; bases not matched to a gene: 7. CDR1 SGHVS and CDR2 FNYEAQ come from the germline V gene. Here the CDR3 reads CASSFDGGIGTDTQYF. The CDR3, as DNA: TGTGCCAGCAGCTTCGACGGGGGGATTGGCACAGATACGCAGTATTTT.

As concerns this clone: Other nucleotide sequences in the sample specify the same CDR3. The chain recombines TRBV5-1 with TRBJ2-5; tentative D call: TRBD2 (6 bases). CDR3 length: 14 amino acids. Germline loops: CDR1 SGHRS, CDR2 YFSETQ. The germline V and J ends were trimmed by 0 bases and 4 bases, with 10 bases remaining between them. CDR3 amino acids: CASSLGGVGETQYF. CDR3 in DNA: TGCGCCAGCAGCTTGGGCGGGGTGGGAGAGACCCAGTACTTC.

This clone was detected a few times. V gene TRBV7-2 combines with J gene TRBJ2-1; D gene unclear. The length of the CDR3 is 15 residues. V was clipped by 3 bases and J by 0 bases, with 9 bases between them. Germline CDR1 SGHTA, CDR2 FQGNSA. DNA of the CDR3: TGTGCCAGCAGCTTCATCTCTAGCTCCTACAATGAGCAGTTCTTC. Protein: CASSFISSSYNEQFF.

This chain connects TRBV6-5 to TRBJ1-5; TRBD1 matches 8 bases. The V gene end was trimmed by 6 bases and the J gene end by 0 bases; junction bases not matched to a gene: 4. The CDR3 spans 15 residues. Germline-derived CDR1 and CDR2 are MNHEY and SVGAGI. The CDR3 DNA follows: TGTGCCAGCAGGGACGACAGGGGTAGCAATCAGCCCCAGCATTTT. This sequence encodes CASRDDRGSNQPQHF.

The V and J genes are TRBV7-2 and TRBJ2-1; no reliable D call. CDR1 and CDR2 (germline): SGHTA, FQGNSA. Trimming cost V 1 base and J 0 bases, with 7 bases left between them. CDR3 length equals 15 residues. This CDR3 reads CASSLVYFSYNEQFF. The CDR3 DNA reads TGTGCCAGCAGCTTAGTCTATTTCTCCTACAATGAGCAGTTCTTC.

This clone was counted only a few times. The CDR3 DNA reads TGCGCCAGCAGCTTTACAGGGGGCTCGTCCTATAATTCACCCCTCCACTTT. Its translation is CASSFTGGSSYNSPLHF. The genes are TRBV5-1 and TRBJ1-6; 9 bases agree with TRBD1. CDR3 size: 17 residues. Germline V gene data show CDR1 as SGHRS and CDR2 as YFSETQ. V was clipped by 2 bases and J by 1 base; unmatched bases: 4. Full variable domain (outside the CDR3, taken from reference TRBV5-1 and TRBJ1-6): KAGVTQTPRYLIKTRGQQVTLSCSPISGHRSVSWYQQTPGQGLQFLFEYFSETQRNKGNFPGRFSGRQFSNSRSEMNVSTLELGDSALYLCASSFTGGSSYNSPLHFGNGTRLTVT.

This clone qualifies as medium-sized. The chain has TRBV7-9 and TRBJ1-5, with 10 bases lining up with TRBD1. Germline V gene data show CDR1 as SEHNR and CDR2 as FQNEAQ (reference sequence). This CDR3 has 14 residues. Trimming at V came to 4 bases and at J to 6 bases, leaving 3 bases not matched to a gene. CDR3: CASSSGQGSQPQHF. CDR3 DNA: TGTGCCAGCAGCTCGGGACAGGGGAGTCAGCCCCAGCATTTT. The whole variable domain, remainder taken from reference TRBV7-9 and TRBJ1-5, is DTGVSQNPRHKITKRGQNVTFRCDPISEHNRLYWYRQTLGQGPEFLTYFQNEAQLEKSRLLSDRFSAERPKGSFSTLEIQRTEQGDSAMYLCASSSGQGSQPQHFGDGTRLSIL.

The chain carries TRBV7-2 and TRBJ2-7, with TRBD1 as a possible D gene (5 bases). The CDR3 extends over 14 amino acids. The germline gives CDR1 SGHTA, CDR2 FQGNSA. The ends were cut back, 0 bases at V and 2 bases at J, with 8 bases in the middle. The CDR3 loop is CASSLALTAYEQYF. CDR3 DNA: TGTGCCAGCAGCTTAGCCTTGACAGCCTACGAGCAGTACTTC.